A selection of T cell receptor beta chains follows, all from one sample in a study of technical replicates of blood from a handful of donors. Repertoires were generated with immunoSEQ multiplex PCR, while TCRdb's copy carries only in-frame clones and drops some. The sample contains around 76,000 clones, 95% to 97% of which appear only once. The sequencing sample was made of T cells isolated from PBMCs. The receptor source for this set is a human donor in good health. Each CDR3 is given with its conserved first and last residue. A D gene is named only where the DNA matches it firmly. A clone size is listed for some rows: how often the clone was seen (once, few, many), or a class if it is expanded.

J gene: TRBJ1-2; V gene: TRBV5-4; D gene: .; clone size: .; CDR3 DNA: TGTGCCAGCAGCCAAAGCGGACCCTCTAACTATGGCTACACCTTC; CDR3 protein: CASSQSGPSNYGYTF
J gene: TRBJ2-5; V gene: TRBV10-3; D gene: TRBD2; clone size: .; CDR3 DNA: TGTGCCACATCGCAGCGGGGACAAGAGACCCAGTACTTC; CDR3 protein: CATSQRGQETQYF
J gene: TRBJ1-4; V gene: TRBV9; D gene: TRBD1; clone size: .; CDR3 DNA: TGTGCCAGCAGCTCGGACAGGGGTTTTGAAAAACTGTTTTTT; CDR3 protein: CASSSDRGFEKLFF
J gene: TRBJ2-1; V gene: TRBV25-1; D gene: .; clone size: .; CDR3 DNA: TGTGCCAGCAGTCGCGGGATCGGGCAGTTCTTC; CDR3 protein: CASSRGIGQFF
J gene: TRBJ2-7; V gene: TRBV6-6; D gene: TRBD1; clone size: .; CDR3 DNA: TGTGCCAGCAGTCGCCGGGACAGGGTCAACGAGCAGTACTTC; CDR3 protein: CASSRRDRVNEQYF
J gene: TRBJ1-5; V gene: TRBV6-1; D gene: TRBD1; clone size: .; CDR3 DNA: TGTGCCAGCAGTGAAGCTCGGCCGCGGACCGGGACAGGGAACACTAGCAATCAGCCCCAGCATTTT; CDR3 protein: CASSEARPRTGTGNTSNQPQHF
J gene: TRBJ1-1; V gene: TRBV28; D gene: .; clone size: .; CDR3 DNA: TGTGCCAGCACCCTCGGGAACACTGAAGCTTTCTTT; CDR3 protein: CASTLGNTEAFF
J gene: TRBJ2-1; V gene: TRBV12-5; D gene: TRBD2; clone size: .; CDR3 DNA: TGTGCTAGTGGGAAGGGTAGCGGGCTCTACTACAATGAGCAGTTCTTC; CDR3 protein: CASGKGSGLYYNEQFF
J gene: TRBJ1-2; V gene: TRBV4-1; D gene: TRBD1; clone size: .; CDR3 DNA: TGCGCCAGCAGCCAACGACCGACAGGGGGCTTTACAACCTTC; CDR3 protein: CASSQRPTGGFTTF
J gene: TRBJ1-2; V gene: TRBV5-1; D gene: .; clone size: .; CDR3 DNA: TGCGCCAGCAGCTTTCAGGGGTATGGCTACACCTTC; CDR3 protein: CASSFQGYGYTF
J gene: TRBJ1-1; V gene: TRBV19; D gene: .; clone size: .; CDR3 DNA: TGTGCCAGTAGTATAGGCAGAGCGACTTTCTTT; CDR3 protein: CASSIGRATFF
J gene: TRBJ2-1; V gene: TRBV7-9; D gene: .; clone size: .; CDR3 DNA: TGTGCCAGCCCAGCGGCTAGCTCCTACAATGAGCAGTTCTTC; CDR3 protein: CASPAASSYNEQFF
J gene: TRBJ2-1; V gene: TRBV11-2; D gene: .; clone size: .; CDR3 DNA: TGTGCCAGCAGCTTGGGGGGACAGCTAGAAGCTTACAATGAGCAGTTCTTC; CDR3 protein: CASSLGGQLEAYNEQFF
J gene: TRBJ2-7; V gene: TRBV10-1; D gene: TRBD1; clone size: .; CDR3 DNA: TGCGCCAGCAGCCCCGACAGGGTTCAGGTCTACGAGCAGTACTTC; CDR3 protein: CASSPDRVQVYEQYF
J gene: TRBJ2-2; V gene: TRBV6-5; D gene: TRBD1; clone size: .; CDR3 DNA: TGTGCCAGCAGTTACTGGGGACAGCCCGTAACCGGGGAGCTGTTTTTT; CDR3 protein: CASSYWGQPVTGELFF
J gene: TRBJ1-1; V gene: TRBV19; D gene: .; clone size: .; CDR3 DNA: TGTGCCAGTAGTACTTCAGGGTTACCGAACACTGAAGCTTTCTTT; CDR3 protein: CASSTSGLPNTEAFF
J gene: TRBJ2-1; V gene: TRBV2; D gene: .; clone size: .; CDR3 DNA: TGTGCCAGCACGGTGCAGGGATTCAATGAGCAGTTCTTC; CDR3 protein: CASTVQGFNEQFF
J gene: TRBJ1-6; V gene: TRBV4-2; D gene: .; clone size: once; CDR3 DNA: TGTGCCAGCAGCCAAGAAGGGCAGGGAGGTTCACCCCTCCACTTT; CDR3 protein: CASSQEGQGGSPLHF
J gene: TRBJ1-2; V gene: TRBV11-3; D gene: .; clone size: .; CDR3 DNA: TGTGCCAGCAGCGCCCGGGAAGCCTATGGCTACACCTTC; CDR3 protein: CASSAREAYGYTF
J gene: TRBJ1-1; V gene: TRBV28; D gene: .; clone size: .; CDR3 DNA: TGTGCCAGCAGTTCGCGAGGGTATGGAGCTTTCTTT; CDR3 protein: CASSSRGYGAFF
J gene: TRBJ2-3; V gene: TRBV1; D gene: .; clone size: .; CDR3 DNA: TGCACCAGCAGCAGAAAAACTAGCACTATCCATACGCAGTATTTT; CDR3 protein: CTSSRKTSTIHTQYF
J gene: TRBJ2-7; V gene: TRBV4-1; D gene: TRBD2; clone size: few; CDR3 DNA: TGCGCCAGCAGCCAAGATGGGGGGGACTCCTACGAGCAGTACTTC; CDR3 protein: CASSQDGGDSYEQYF
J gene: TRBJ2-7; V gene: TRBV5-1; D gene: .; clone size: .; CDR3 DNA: TGCGCCAGTAATCAGGGTCGGTCCCCCGCGACAGGAGTCGGGTACGAGCAGTACTTC; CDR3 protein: CASNQGRSPATGVGYEQYF
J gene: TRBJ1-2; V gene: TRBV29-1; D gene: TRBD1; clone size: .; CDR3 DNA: TGCAGCGTGCACAGGGGCGGCGGCTACACCTTC; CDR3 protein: CSVHRGGGYTF
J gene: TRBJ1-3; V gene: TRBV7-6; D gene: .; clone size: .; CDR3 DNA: TGTGCCAGCAGCTTAGCAGGGGTGAACACCATATATTTT; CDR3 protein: CASSLAGVNTIYF
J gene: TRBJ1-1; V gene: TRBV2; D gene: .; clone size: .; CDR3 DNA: TGTGCCAGCAACGGAGCCATGAACACTGAAGCTTTCTTT; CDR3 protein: CASNGAMNTEAFF
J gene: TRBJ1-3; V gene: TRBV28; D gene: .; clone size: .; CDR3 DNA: TGTGCCAGCAGCTTCCCGGGGTTAGTTGGAAATACCATATATTTT; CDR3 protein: CASSFPGLVGNTIYF
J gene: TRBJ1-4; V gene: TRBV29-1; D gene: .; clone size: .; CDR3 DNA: TGCAGCGCTATGGACACAGGAGGGGTAAATGAAAAACTGTTTTTT; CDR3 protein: CSAMDTGGVNEKLFF
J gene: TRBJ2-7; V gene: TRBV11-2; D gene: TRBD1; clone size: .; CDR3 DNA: TGTGCCACGAACAGGGGGCAAGAAGAGCAGTACTTC; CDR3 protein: CATNRGQEEQYF
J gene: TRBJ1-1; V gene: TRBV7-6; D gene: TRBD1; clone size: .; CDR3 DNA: TGTGCCAGCAGCGCGAGGACAGGACTGAACACTGAAGCTTTCTTT; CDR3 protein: CASSARTGLNTEAFF
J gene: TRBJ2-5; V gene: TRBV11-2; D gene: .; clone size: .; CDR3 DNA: TGTGCCAGCAGCTCCCAGGGGGGACGGGAGACCCAGTACTTC; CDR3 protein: CASSSQGGRETQYF
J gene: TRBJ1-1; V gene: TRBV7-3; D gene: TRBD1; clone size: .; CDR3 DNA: TGTGCCAGCAGCCGACAGGGGAACACTGAAGCTTTCTTT; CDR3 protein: CASSRQGNTEAFF
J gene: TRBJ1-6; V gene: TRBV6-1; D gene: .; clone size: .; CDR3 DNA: TGTGCCAGCAGTGAAGTGGCGGGGTTCCATTCACCCCTCCACTTT; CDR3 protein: CASSEVAGFHSPLHF
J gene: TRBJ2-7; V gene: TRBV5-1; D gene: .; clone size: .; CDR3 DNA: TGCGCCAGCAGCTTGGGAGACAGCTCCTACGAGCAGTACTTC; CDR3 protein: CASSLGDSSYEQYF
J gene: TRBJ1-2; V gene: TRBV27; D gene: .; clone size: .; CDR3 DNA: TGTGCCAGCAGATCGACAGGAGTTATCTATGGCTACACCTTC; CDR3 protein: CASRSTGVIYGYTF
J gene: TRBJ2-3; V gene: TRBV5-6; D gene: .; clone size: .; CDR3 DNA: TGTGCCAGCAGCTTATTTACAGGCCTGGATACGCAGTATTTT; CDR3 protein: CASSLFTGLDTQYF
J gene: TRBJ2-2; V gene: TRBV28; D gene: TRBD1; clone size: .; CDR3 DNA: TGTGCCAGCACGGCAGGGGGAAACACCGGGGAGCTGTTTTTT; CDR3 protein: CASTAGGNTGELFF
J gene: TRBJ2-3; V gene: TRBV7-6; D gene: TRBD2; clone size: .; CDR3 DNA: TGTGCCAGCAGCTTAGATGTGCTAGCGGGCCCAGATACGCAGTATTTT; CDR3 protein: CASSLDVLAGPDTQYF
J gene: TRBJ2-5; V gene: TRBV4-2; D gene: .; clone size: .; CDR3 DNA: TGTGCCAGCAGCCAATCTACGGGAAGCCAAGAGACCCAGTACTTC; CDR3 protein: CASSQSTGSQETQYF
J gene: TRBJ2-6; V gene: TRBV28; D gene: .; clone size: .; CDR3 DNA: TGTGCCAGCCTGGGAGGCAGCTCTGGGGCCAACGTCCTGACTTTC; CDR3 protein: CASLGGSSGANVLTF
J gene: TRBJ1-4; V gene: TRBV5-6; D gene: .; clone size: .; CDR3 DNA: TGTGCCAGCAGCTTCTCCGGGACTGTGAATGAAAAACTGTTTTTT; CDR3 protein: CASSFSGTVNEKLFF
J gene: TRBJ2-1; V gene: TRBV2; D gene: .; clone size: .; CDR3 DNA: TGTGCCAGCAGACCACCGGTAGAGAATGAGCAGTTCTTC; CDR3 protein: CASRPPVENEQFF
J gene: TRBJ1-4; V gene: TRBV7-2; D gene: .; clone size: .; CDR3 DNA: TGTGCCAGCAGCTTAGTGGGAGGGCCGGGTGAAAAACTGTTTTTT; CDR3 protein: CASSLVGGPGEKLFF
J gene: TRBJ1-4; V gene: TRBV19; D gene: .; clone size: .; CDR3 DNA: TGTGCCAGTAGTAGCGGATTCGGAGGTGAAAAACTGTTTTTT; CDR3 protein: CASSSGFGGEKLFF
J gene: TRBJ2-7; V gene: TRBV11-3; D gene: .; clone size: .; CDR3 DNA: TGTGCCAGCAGCTCGGTCTCCTACGAGCAGTACTTC; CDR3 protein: CASSSVSYEQYF
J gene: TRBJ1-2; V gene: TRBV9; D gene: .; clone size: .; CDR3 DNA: TGTGCCAGCAGCGTAGACAGGGACTATGGCTACACCTTC; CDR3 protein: CASSVDRDYGYTF
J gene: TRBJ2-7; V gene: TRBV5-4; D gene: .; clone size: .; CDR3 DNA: TGTGCCAGCAGCTTGTCCTTCGCGGACGAGCAGTACTTC; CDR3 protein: CASSLSFADEQYF
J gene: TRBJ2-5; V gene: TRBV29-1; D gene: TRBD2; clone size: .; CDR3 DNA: TGCAGCGTCCCATGGGAGGGTGGGGAGACCCAGTACTTC; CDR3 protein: CSVPWEGGETQYF
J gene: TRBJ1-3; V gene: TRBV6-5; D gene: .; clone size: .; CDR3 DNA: TGTGCCAGCAGTTTGCGGGGCGCCTCTGGAAACACCATATATTTT; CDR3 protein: CASSLRGASGNTIYF